Listed below are T cell receptor beta chains from one sample, sequenced in a study of shared clonotypes between healthy human individuals. Here immunoSEQ multiplex PCR was the method, and the copy in TCRdb shows in-frame clones only, minus some. The sample lists around 1.5 million clones, 98% occurring once. The sequenced sample was naive CD4+ T cells sorted from blood. These receptors came from a young man in good health. Each CDR3 is given with its conserved first and last residue. The order of the fields is J gene, V gene, clone size, D gene, CDR3 length, CDR3 DNA, CDR3 protein. The D gene is left open where the match is weak. Clone size is given for some rows only: seen once, a few or many times, or a class if the clone is expanded.

>TRBJ2-7|TRBV7-9|-|TRBD1|16
TGTGCCAGCAGCCCTAGAGTTGGGACAGGTACCTACGAGCAGTACTTC
CASSPRVGTGTYEQYF
>TRBJ2-7|TRBV27|-|-|13
TGTGCCAGCAGTCTAAGGGGGTCCCACGAGCAGTACTTC
CASSLRGSHEQYF
>TRBJ2-3|TRBV4-3|once|TRBD2|19
TGCGCCAGCAGCCAAGACCGTCTACTAGGACTAGCCCGGGCAGATACGCAGTATTTT
CASSQDRLLGLARADTQYF
>TRBJ2-5|TRBV7-7|once|TRBD2|15
TGTGCTAGCAGCCCCCAACGGGAGGGATACGAGACCCAGTACTTC
CASSPQREGYETQYF
>TRBJ2-3|TRBV18|-|TRBD1|15
TGTGCCAGCTCAACCCGGGACAGGGGAACAGATACGCAGTATTTT
CASSTRDRGTDTQYF
>TRBJ2-7|TRBV7-9|-|-|14
TGTGCCAGCAGTCTGAGGGACACCTACTACGAGCAGTACTTC
CASSLRDTYYEQYF
>TRBJ2-7|TRBV7-9|-|-|12
TGTGCCAGCAGCCCTCTCTCCTACGAGCAGTACTTC
CASSPLSYEQYF
>TRBJ2-7|TRBV5-5|-|-|13
TGTGCCAGCAGCCACAGGGACCTCTACGAGCAGTACTTC
CASSHRDLYEQYF
>TRBJ1-1|TRBV5-1|-|-|15
TGCGCCAGCAGCTTGCGGCATTCTGGGACCACTGAAGCTTTCTTT
CASSLRHSGTTEAFF
>TRBJ1-1|TRBV15|-|-|13
TGTGCCACCAGCAGAGAGTCGGGCACTGAAGCTTTCTTT
CATSRESGTEAFF
>TRBJ2-5|TRBV18|-|-|14
TGTGCCAGCTCACCATACGGGGACCGGGAGACCCAGTACTTC
CASSPYGDRETQYF
>TRBJ2-3|TRBV19|-|-|14
TGTGCCAGTAGTATCGGCAGCGGCACAGATACGCAGTATTTT
CASSIGSGTDTQYF
>TRBJ1-1|TRBV28|-|TRBD1|14
TGTGCCAGCAGTGGGACAGGGTCAGGCACTGAAGCTTTCTTT
CASSGTGSGTEAFF
>TRBJ2-1|TRBV2|-|-|16
TGTGCCAGCAGTGAAGAAGGGCTTCTTCCCTACAATGAGCAGTTCTTC
CASSEEGLLPYNEQFF
>TRBJ1-3|TRBV9|-|-|16
TGTGCCAGCAGCGTAGCTACGGGGTCCTCTGGAAACACCATATATTTT
CASSVATGSSGNTIYF
>TRBJ2-7|TRBV6-1|once|-|14
TGTGCCAGCAGTGTGGAGGTTGGGGGCTACGAGCAGTACTTC
CASSVEVGGYEQYF
>TRBJ2-7|TRBV20-1|-|-|11
TGCAGTGCTAGAGGGAGGGAGGCGCAGTACTTC
CSARGREAQYF
>TRBJ2-3|TRBV6-6|-|-|16
TGTGCCAGCAGCTCTGTCGTAGTAGCGGGCACAGATACGCAGTATTTT
CASSSVVVAGTDTQYF
>TRBJ2-1|TRBV6-1|-|TRBD2|15
TGTGCCAGCACCCTAGCGGGAGGGCCTGGCTATGAGCAGTTCTTC
CASTLAGGPGYEQFF
>TRBJ2-7|TRBV7-2|-|-|15
TGTGCCAGCAGCTTAGATTTGGACAGAACCTACGAGCAGTACTTC
CASSLDLDRTYEQYF
>TRBJ2-2|TRBV18|-|-|15
TGTGCCAGCTCACCACGAGTGCAGAACACCGGGGAGCTGTTTTTT
CASSPRVQNTGELFF
>TRBJ2-1|TRBV7-9|once|-|12
TGTGCCAGCAGCTTAGGTCGACCGCTACCGTTCTTC
CASSLGRPLPFF
>TRBJ2-7|TRBV11-2|many|TRBD1|15
TGTGCCAGCAGCTATGCCGGGACAGGGAGATACGAGCAGTACTTC
CASSYAGTGRYEQYF
>TRBJ2-5|TRBV7-2|-|TRBD1|17
TGTGCCAGCAGCTTATCTGCGGGACAGGTGGCTCTACGGACCCAGTACTTC
CASSLSAGQVALRTQYF
>TRBJ1-2|TRBV5-1|-|-|13
TGCGCCAGCAGCTTGGCCGGGACATACGGCTACACCTTC
CASSLAGTYGYTF
>TRBJ1-4|TRBV5-4|once|-|14
TGTGCCAGCAGCTCCGCGACAGGAGATGAAAAACTGTTTTTT
CASSSATGDEKLFF
>TRBJ2-7|TRBV6-5|-|-|13
TGTGCCAGCAAGGAGGGGCCCTCCTACGAGCAGTACTTC
CASKEGPSYEQYF
>TRBJ1-5|TRBV27|-|-|14
TGTGCCAGCAGTTTAAATCCAGGTCACCAGCCCCAGCATTTT
CASSLNPGHQPQHF
>TRBJ2-5|TRBV29-1|-|-|12
TGCAGCGTCTGGATGGGGTCAGAGACCCAGTACTTC
CSVWMGSETQYF
>TRBJ2-7|TRBV18|-|-|15
TGTGCCAGCTCACCAACCAATCTAGGTACCTACGAGCAGTACTTC
CASSPTNLGTYEQYF
>TRBJ2-3|TRBV11-3|-|-|14
TGTGCCAGCAGCTTACGGGGTGGCACAGATACGCAGTATTTT
CASSLRGGTDTQYF
>TRBJ1-2|TRBV30|-|-|12
TGTGCAACTGGCTGGGGGGGCGGTGGCTACACCTTC
CATGWGGGGYTF
>TRBJ1-1|TRBV5-8|-|-|17
TGTGCCAGCAGCTTGGCGGGGGGTCGGCTGTGGGACACTGAAGCTTTCTTT
CASSLAGGRLWDTEAFF
>TRBJ2-5|TRBV7-3|-|TRBD1|15
TGTGCCAGCAGCGTAACAGGGGGTAACGAAGAGACCCAGTACTTC
CASSVTGGNEETQYF
>TRBJ2-1|TRBV5-1|-|TRBD1|15
TGCGCCAGCAGCTTACCGGACAGGGTGCTCAATGAGCAGTTCTTC
CASSLPDRVLNEQFF
>TRBJ2-7|TRBV13|once|TRBD2|18
TGTGCCAGCAGCTTAGGAAGACTAGCGGGAGAGGCCGATTACGAGCAGTACTTC
CASSLGRLAGEADYEQYF
>TRBJ1-1|TRBV9|-|-|13
TGTGCCAGCAGCGTAGCAGCGGTCCCTGAAGCTTTCTTT
CASSVAAVPEAFF
>TRBJ1-5|TRBV28|once|-|16
TGTGCCAGCAGTTCTACCTTAACATCGGGCAATCAGCCCCAGCATTTT
CASSSTLTSGNQPQHF
>TRBJ2-1|TRBV6-5|-|-|15
TGTGCCAGCAGTTACAGGGCGGGGAATTTTAATGAGCAGTTCTTC
CASSYRAGNFNEQFF
>TRBJ2-7|TRBV7-6|-|-|15
TGTGCCAGCAGCTTAGCGTTGGGATTACCCTACGAGCAGTACTTC
CASSLALGLPYEQYF
>TRBJ2-1|TRBV10-1|-|-|15
TGCGCCAGCAGTGATCGTCTCGACTCCTACAATGAGCAGTTCTTC
CASSDRLDSYNEQFF
>TRBJ2-5|TRBV11-2|-|TRBD2|18
TGTGCCAGCAGCCCCGGACTAGCGGGAGGGCCCTCCCAAGAGACCCAGTACTTC
CASSPGLAGGPSQETQYF
>TRBJ1-3|TRBV4-1|-|TRBD1|16
TGCGCCAGCAGCCAAGAGTGGACAGGGACTGGAAACACCATATATTTT
CASSQEWTGTGNTIYF
>TRBJ2-1|TRBV6-1|-|TRBD2|13
TGTGCCAGTGGGACTAGCGGTTACAATGAGCAGTTCTTC
CASGTSGYNEQFF
>TRBJ2-3|TRBV9|once|TRBD1|22
TGTGCCAGCAGCGACCGGCTTCCCGGGACAGGGTCCCTGAGGGTGCGCACAGATACGCAGTATTTT
CASSDRLPGTGSLRVRTDTQYF
>TRBJ1-5|TRBV18|-|-|13
TGTGCCAGCTCACCAGGGGGAATGGAGCCCCAGCATTTT
CASSPGGMEPQHF
>TRBJ2-2|TRBV7-6|-|TRBD1|18
TGTGCCAGCAGCCCTAATCCGGGACAGGGCTTTTATCGCGGGGAGCTGTTTTTT
CASSPNPGQGFYRGELFF
>TRBJ2-2|TRBV19|-|-|14
TGTGCCAGTAACGAGGGGGTCTTCACCGGGGAGCTGTTTTTT
CASNEGVFTGELFF
>TRBJ2-7|TRBV10-3|-|-|17
TGTGCCATCAGTGATATGAGTGGGCGGCAGGGGTACTACGAGCAGTACTTC
CAISDMSGRQGYYEQYF
>TRBJ2-7|TRBV28|-|-|14
TGTGCCAGCAGTTTGCGGGGTATCTTCTACGAGCAGTACTTC
CASSLRGIFYEQYF
>TRBJ2-2|TRBV19|-|-|11
TGTGCCAGTACCAACCTTGGGGAGCTGTTTTTT
CASTNLGELFF
>TRBJ2-3|TRBV7-3|-|TRBD1|17
TGTGCCAGCAGCCGGAACGGACAGGGGGCCAGCACAGATACGCAGTATTTT
CASSRNGQGASTDTQYF
>TRBJ1-2|TRBV28|-|-|12
TGTGCCAGCAATACAGGGTTGATTGGCTACACCTTC
CASNTGLIGYTF
>TRBJ2-3|TRBV5-1|-|TRBD2|15
TGCGCCAGCAGCCGGGGACTAGCGGGCACAGATACGCAGTATTTT
CASSRGLAGTDTQYF
>TRBJ1-5|TRBV7-9|-|-|14
TGTGCCAGCAGCGATTCGGACGGTAATCAGCCCCAGCATTTT
CASSDSDGNQPQHF
>TRBJ2-3|TRBV5-1|-|TRBD2|15
TGCGCCAGCAGCCTCCCGCTTAGCGGGAGTGATACGCAGTATTTT
CASSLPLSGSDTQYF